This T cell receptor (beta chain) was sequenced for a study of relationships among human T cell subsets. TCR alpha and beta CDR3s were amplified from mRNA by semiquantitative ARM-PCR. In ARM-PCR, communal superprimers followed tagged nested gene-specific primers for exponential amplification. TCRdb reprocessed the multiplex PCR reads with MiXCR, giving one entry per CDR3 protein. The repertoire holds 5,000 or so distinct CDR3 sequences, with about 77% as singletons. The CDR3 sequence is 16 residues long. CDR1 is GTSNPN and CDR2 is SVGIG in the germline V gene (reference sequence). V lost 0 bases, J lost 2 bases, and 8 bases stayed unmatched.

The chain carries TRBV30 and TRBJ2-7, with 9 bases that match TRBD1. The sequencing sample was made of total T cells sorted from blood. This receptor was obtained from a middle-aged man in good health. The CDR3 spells CAWSVGWTGDTYEQYF. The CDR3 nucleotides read TGTGCCTGGAGTGTAGGTTGGACAGGGGATACCTACGAGCAGTACTTC.